Below, 17 T cell receptor beta chains from the same sample are listed, as sequenced in a study of shared clonotypes between healthy human individuals. Using immunoSEQ multiplex PCR, the repertoire was profiled, and TCRdb retains in-frame clones only, with some absent. This table holds some 2,400,000 clones, around 95% found once. Sequenced input: naive CD4+ T cells sorted from blood. Sample subset: CD45RA+ positively selected. The source is a man between 18 and 35 years old in good health.

V usage is TRBV18 and J usage is TRBJ2-7, with 7 bases that match TRBD1. V trimming: 5 bases; J trimming: 0 bases; junction bases outside the gene matches: 7. Germline CDR1 reads KGHSH; CDR2 reads LQKENI. The CDR3 runs 15 residues. The CDR3 DNA reads TGTGCCAGCTCAGCACGACAGGGATCCTCCTACGAGCAGTACTTC. This encodes CASSARQGSSYEQYF.

The chain combines TRBV25-1 with TRBJ2-2, with 12 nucleotides matching TRBD2. The CDR3 consists of 15 residues. CDR1 is MGHDK and CDR2 is SYGVNS in the germline V gene. The V segment lost 5 bases and the J segment 6 bases; nucleotides outside the gene matches: 4. The CDR3 spells CASSRTSGAPGELFF. The DNA for the CDR3 is TGTGCCAGCAGTCGGACTAGCGGGGCCCCCGGGGAGCTGTTTTTT.

The gene calls are TRBV7-8 and TRBJ1-5; D gene unclear. This CDR3 is built from 12 residues. The V and J ends lost 8 bases and 1 base respectively, with 6 bases between them. CDR1 and CDR2 from the germline V gene are SGHVS and FQNEAQ. CDR3 sequence: CASGRSNQPQHF. DNA for the CDR3: TGTGCCAGCGGGCGGAGCAATCAGCCCCAGCATTTT.

The chain is built from TRBV2 and TRBJ2-2; D gene unclear. Trimming removed 3 bases from V and 2 bases from J, with 7 bases in between. The germline V gene encodes CDR1 SNHLY and CDR2 FYNNEI. CDR3 length: 14 residues. In nucleotides, the CDR3 is TGTGCCAGCAGTGAGGTAGTCAACACCGGGGAGCTGTTTTTT. Translating gives CASSEVVNTGELFF.

V gene TRBV6-6 combines with J gene TRBJ2-7, with 7 bases aligning to TRBD1. The CDR3 has 15 residues. Trimming at V came to 6 bases and at J to 1 base, leaving 9 bases not matched to a gene. In germline, CDR1 is MNHNY, CDR2 SVGAGI (reference sequence). The CDR3 loop reads CASRDWDSRSYEQYF. CDR3 nucleotide sequence: TGTGCCAGCAGGGATTGGGACAGCAGGTCCTACGAGCAGTACTTC.

As concerns this clone: Sequence at one end of the junction differs from germline and may be a read error. The CDR3 region is CASSPNPFEKLFF. The CDR3 region has the DNA TGTGCTAGCAGCCCCAACCCCTTTGAAAAACTGTTTTTT. This rearrangement joins TRBV7-7 to TRBJ1-4; D remains ambiguous. CDR1 is SSHAT and CDR2 is FNYEAQ in the germline V gene (reference sequence). The CDR3 is 13 residues long.

V is TRBV7-2 and J is TRBJ2-7; 7 positions match TRBD1. J gave up 0 bases and V 5 bases, and 10 bases lay outside the gene matches. The CDR3 length is 16 residues. Germline V CDR1 and CDR2: SGHTA, FQGNSA. Here the CDR3 reads CASSQTTGKSSYEQYF. Here the CDR3 DNA reads TGTGCCAGCAGCCAAACGACAGGGAAGAGCTCCTACGAGCAGTACTTC.

The rearrangement uses TRBV11-2 and TRBJ2-2, with D tentatively TRBD1 (6 bases). Trimming took off 5 bases at V and 4 bases at J, with 14 bases between the two ends. The CDR3 spans 15 residues. CDR1 and CDR2 (germline): SGHAT, FQNNGV. The CDR3 DNA follows: TGTGCCAGCAGCGCGTACAGGGTGGTCACCGGGGAGCTGTTTTTT. This encodes CASSAYRVVTGELFF.

This clone appeared a single time. Other nucleotide sequences in the sample specify the same CDR3. The chain joins TRBV5-1 to TRBJ2-3; D is unclear. CDR1 and CDR2 from the germline V gene are SGHRS and YFSETQ. The CDR3 is 13 residues long. Trimming cost V 2 bases and J 0 bases, with 4 bases left between them. CDR3 sequence reads: CASSFGSTDTQYF. The CDR3 DNA sequence: TGCGCCAGCAGCTTCGGGAGCACAGATACGCAGTATTTT.

The chain is built from TRBV5-1 and TRBJ1-6, with D maybe TRBD1 (5 bases). The CDR3 covers 16 residues. Germline V gives CDR1 SGHRS, CDR2 YFSETQ. The germline V and J ends were trimmed by 5 bases and 2 bases, with 14 bases remaining between them. The CDR3 sequence: CASSIEGPPYNSPLHF. The CDR3 nucleotides are TGCGCCAGCAGTATCGAGGGGCCTCCCTATAATTCACCCCTCCACTTT.

This clone was recorded once. The chain has TRBV7-2 and TRBJ2-1; D is unclear. CDR3 length equals 11 residues. Trimming shortened V by 5 bases and J by 5 bases, and 4 bases separated the two germline ends. Looked up from germline, CDR1 is SGHTA and CDR2 is FQGNSA. The CDR3 reads CASSQHNEQFF. CDR3 in DNA: TGTGCCAGCAGCCAACACAATGAGCAGTTCTTC.

The chain combines TRBV6-1 with TRBJ2-2; the D call may be TRBD1 or TRBD2 (5 bases each). This CDR3 region has 15 residues. Germline V lookup: CDR1 MNHNS, CDR2 SASEGT. Trimming took 4 bases from V and 5 from J, leaving 14 bases between them. CDR3 sequence reads: CASSGPGPRTGELFF. Here the CDR3 DNA reads TGTGCCAGCAGTGGACCGGGACCAAGAACCGGGGAGCTGTTTTTT.

The chain carries TRBV18 and TRBJ2-7, with 15 bases aligning to TRBD2. With 3 bases clipped from V and 5 bases from J, the junction kept 5 bases outside the gene matches. The CDR3 is made up of 16 amino acids. From germline, CDR1 is KGHSH and CDR2 LQKENI. The CDR3 coding sequence is TGTGCCAGCTCACCTCAGGGACTAGCGGGAGGCCACGAGCAGTACTTC. Its protein product is CASSPQGLAGGHEQYF.

This chain joins TRBV6-5 and TRBJ1-6, with 9 bases identical to TRBD1. V shed 2 bases and J 14 bases; nucleotides not matched to a gene: 10. Germline V gives CDR1 MNHEY, CDR2 SVGAGI. CDR3 length equals 15 residues. DNA of the CDR3: TGTGCCAGCAGTTACAGGGGACAGGGTGGTCGGGCCCTCCACTTT. It is translated as CASSYRGQGGRALHF.

The rearrangement uses TRBV11-1 and TRBJ1-2; TRBD1 matches at 9 bases. CDR1 is SGHAT and CDR2 is FQDESV in the germline V gene (reference sequence). With V trimmed by 5 bases and J by 6 bases, 7 bases remained unmatched. The CDR3 runs to 14 residues. Written as DNA, the CDR3 is TGTGCCAGCAGCGGGGACAGGGTGGATCATGGCTACACCTTC. This sequence encodes CASSGDRVDHGYTF. The full variable domain, with the rest looked up from reference TRBV11-1 and TRBJ1-2, is EAEVAQSPRYKITEKSQAVAFWCDPISGHATLYWYRQILGQGPELLVQFQDESVVDDSQLPKDRFSAERLKGVDSTLKIQPAELGDSAMYLCASSGDRVDHGYTFGSGTRLTVV.

This rearrangement joins TRBV14 to TRBJ2-1, with 9 bases matching TRBD1. The V gene end was trimmed by 4 bases and the J gene end by 0 bases; junction bases not matched to a gene: 1. The CDR3 has 15 residues. From germline, CDR1 is SGHDN and CDR2 FVKESK. CDR3 DNA sequence: TGTGCCAGCAGCCCGACAGGGGGCTCCTACAATGAGCAGTTCTTC. The encoded protein is CASSPTGGSYNEQFF.

The sample holds one count of this clone. The rearrangement joins TRBV6-1 to TRBJ2-7; possible D gene TRBD2, 5 bases. The CDR3 contains 17 residues. Germline lookup yields CDR1 MNHNS and CDR2 SASEGT. V shed 2 bases and J shed 2 bases, with 19 bases lying between them. The CDR3 region has the DNA TGTGCCAGCAGTGAAATTTCTTATGCTAGCCGTCCCTACGAGCAGTACTTC. The encoded protein is CASSEISYASRPYEQYF.